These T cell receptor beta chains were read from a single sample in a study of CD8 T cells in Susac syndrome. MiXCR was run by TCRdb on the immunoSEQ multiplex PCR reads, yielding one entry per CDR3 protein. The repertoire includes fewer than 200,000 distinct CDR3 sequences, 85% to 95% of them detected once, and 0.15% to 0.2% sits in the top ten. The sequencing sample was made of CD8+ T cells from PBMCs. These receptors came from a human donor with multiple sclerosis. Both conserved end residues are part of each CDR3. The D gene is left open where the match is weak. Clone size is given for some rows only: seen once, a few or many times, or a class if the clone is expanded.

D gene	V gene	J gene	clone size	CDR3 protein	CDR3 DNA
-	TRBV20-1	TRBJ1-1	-	CSAIRSGVNTEAFF	TGCAGTGCTATAAGATCTGGAGTGAACACTGAAGCTTTCTTT
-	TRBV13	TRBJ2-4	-	CASSFFKDTQYF	TGTGCCAGCAGCTTTTTCAAGGATACACAGTACTTC
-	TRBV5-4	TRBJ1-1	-	CASSNENTEAFF	TGTGCCAGCAGCAACGAGAACACTGAAGCTTTCTTT
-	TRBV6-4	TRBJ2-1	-	CASSDSSSTEQFF	TGTGCCAGCAGTGACTCCAGTTCGACAGAGCAGTTCTTC
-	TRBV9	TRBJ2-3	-	CASSLPSGPKGPDTQYF	TGTGCCAGCAGCCTCCCGAGCGGGCCTAAGGGGCCAGATACGCAGTATTTT
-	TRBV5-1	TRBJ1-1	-	CASSQSGLEAFF	TGCGCCAGCAGCCAAAGTGGACTTGAAGCTTTCTTT
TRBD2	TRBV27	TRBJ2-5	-	CASRNLAERETQYF	TGTGCCAGCAGGAACCTAGCGGAGCGAGAGACCCAGTACTTC
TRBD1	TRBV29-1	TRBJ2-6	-	CSVGDRVRGANVLTF	TGCAGCGTTGGGGACAGGGTGAGAGGGGCCAACGTCCTGACTTTC
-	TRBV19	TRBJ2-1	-	CASSMLASTYNEQFF	TGTGCCAGTAGTATGCTAGCCAGTACCTACAATGAGCAGTTCTTC
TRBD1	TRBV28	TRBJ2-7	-	CASSSPPPGQGNEQYF	TGTGCCAGCAGTTCGCCCCCACCGGGACAGGGTAATGAGCAGTACTTC
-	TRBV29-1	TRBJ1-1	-	CSVGYTLNTEAFF	TGCAGCGTAGGATACACCCTGAACACTGAAGCTTTCTTT
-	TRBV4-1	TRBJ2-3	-	CASSQENSNPQYF	TGCGCCAGCAGCCAGGAAAACAGTAACCCGCAGTATTTT
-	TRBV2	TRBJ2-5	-	CASSEGLVLETQYF	TGTGCCAGCAGTGAAGGACTAGTCTTGGAGACCCAGTACTTC
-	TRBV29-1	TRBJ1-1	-	CSVPLGGAEAFF	TGCAGCGTCCCGCTGGGGGGGGCTGAAGCTTTCTTT
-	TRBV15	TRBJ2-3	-	CATSSLGQGEADTQYF	TGTGCCACCAGCAGTTTAGGGCAGGGAGAGGCAGATACGCAGTATTTT
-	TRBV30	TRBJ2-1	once	CAWSGVAMGEQFF	TGTGCCTGGAGTGGGGTAGCTATGGGTGAGCAGTTCTTC
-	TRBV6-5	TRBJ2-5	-	CASSPLRVLSETQYF	TGTGCCAGCAGTCCTCTCAGGGTTCTATCGGAGACCCAGTACTTC
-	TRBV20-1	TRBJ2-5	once	CSARDLGQLQETQYF	TGCAGTGCTAGAGATCTGGGCCAGCTCCAAGAGACCCAGTACTTC
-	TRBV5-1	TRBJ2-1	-	CASSRSRVEQFF	TGCGCCAGCAGCCGTTCGAGAGTTGAGCAGTTCTTC
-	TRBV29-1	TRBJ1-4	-	CSVGAGQNRLEKLFF	TGCAGCGTTGGGGCTGGACAGAATAGACTTGAAAAACTGTTTTTT
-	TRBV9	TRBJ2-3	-	CASSVTGAADTQYF	TGTGCCAGCAGCGTAACTGGGGCCGCAGATACGCAGTATTTT
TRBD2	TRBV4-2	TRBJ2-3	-	CASSQGAGAATDTQYF	TGTGCCAGCAGCCAAGGAGCGGGAGCGGCCACAGATACGCAGTATTTT
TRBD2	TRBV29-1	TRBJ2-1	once	CSTLSGRDNEQFF	TGCAGCACCCTCAGCGGGAGGGACAATGAGCAGTTCTTC
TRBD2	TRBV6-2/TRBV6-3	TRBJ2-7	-	CASSQIPGLAEVVYEQYF	TGTGCCAGCAGCCAAATCCCGGGACTAGCGGAGGTGGTCTACGAGCAGTACTTC
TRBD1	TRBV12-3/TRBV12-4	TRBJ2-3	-	CASGQDTTDTQYF	TGTGCCAGCGGACAGGATACTACAGATACGCAGTATTTT
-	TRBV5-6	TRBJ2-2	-	CASSFPQGIGPLNTGELFF	TGTGCCAGCAGCTTTCCCCAGGGGATAGGCCCTTTGAACACCGGGGAGCTGTTTTTT
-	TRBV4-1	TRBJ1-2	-	CASSQGHRTDYGYTF	TGCGCCAGCAGCCAAGGACACCGGACAGACTATGGCTACACCTTC
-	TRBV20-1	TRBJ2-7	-	CSAENRDGSYEQYF	TGCAGTGCCGAAAACCGGGACGGCTCCTACGAGCAGTACTTC
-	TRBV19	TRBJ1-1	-	CASSIDPNTEAFF	TGTGCCAGTAGTATTGACCCGAACACTGAAGCTTTCTTT
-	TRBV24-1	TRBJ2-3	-	CATSAGSTDTQYF	TGTGCCACCAGTGCAGGAAGCACAGATACGCAGTATTTT
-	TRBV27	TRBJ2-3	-	CASSQRTSTDTQYF	TGTGCCAGCAGTCAAAGGACTAGCACAGATACGCAGTATTTT
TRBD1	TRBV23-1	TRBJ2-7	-	CASSHTRIGGTGAYEQYF	TGCGCCAGCAGTCATACGAGGATAGGAGGGACAGGGGCATACGAGCAGTACTTC
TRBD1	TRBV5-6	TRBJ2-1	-	CASSFPGQGASHEQFF	TGTGCCAGCAGCTTCCCGGGACAGGGGGCCTCCCATGAGCAGTTCTTC
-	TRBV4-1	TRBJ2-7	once	CASSQNLQLHPYEQYF	TGCGCCAGCAGCCAGAACTTACAGCTTCACCCCTACGAGCAGTACTTC
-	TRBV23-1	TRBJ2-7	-	CASSPPENSPYEQYF	TGCGCCAGCAGTCCGCCGGAGAACAGCCCCTACGAGCAGTACTTC
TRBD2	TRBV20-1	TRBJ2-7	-	CSARDLGLADTYEQYF	TGCAGTGCTAGAGATTTGGGACTAGCGGATACCTACGAGCAGTACTTC
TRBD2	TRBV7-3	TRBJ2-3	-	CASSSRTSGRADTQYF	TGTGCCAGCAGCTCGCGGACTAGCGGGAGGGCCGATACGCAGTATTTT
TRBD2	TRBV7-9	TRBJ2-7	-	CASSPPGVREGPEQYF	TGTGCCAGCAGCCCACCAGGTGTACGGGAGGGTCCCGAGCAGTACTTC
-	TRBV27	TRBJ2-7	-	CASSRAADRLYEQYF	TGTGCCAGCTCCCGGGCCGCTGACCGACTTTACGAGCAGTACTTC
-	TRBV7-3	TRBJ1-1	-	CASSLLQGAEAFF	TGTGCCAGCAGCTTATTACAGGGCGCTGAAGCTTTCTTT
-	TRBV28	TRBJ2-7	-	CASSLVRQGGSYEQYF	TGTGCCAGCAGTCTGGTCCGACAGGGAGGATCCTACGAGCAGTACTTC
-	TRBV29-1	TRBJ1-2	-	CSVGVNYGYTF	TGCAGCGTTGGAGTAAACTATGGCTACACCTTC
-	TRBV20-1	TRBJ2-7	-	CSARDMGSPSSIYEQYF	TGCAGTGCTAGAGATATGGGGAGTCCCTCTTCGATCTACGAGCAGTACTTC
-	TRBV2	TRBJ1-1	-	CASSGARAFF	TGTGCCAGCAGTGGCGCCAGGGCTTTCTTT
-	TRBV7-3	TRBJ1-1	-	CASSSAGRTEAFF	TGTGCCAGCAGCTCCGCGGGGAGGACTGAAGCTTTCTTT
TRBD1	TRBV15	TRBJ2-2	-	CATSSDGTGVSGELFF	TGTGCCACCAGCAGTGACGGGACAGGGGTTTCCGGGGAGCTGTTTTTT
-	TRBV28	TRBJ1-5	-	CASSPLPSGQPQHF	TGTGCCAGCAGCCCTCTGCCGAGCGGGCAGCCCCAGCATTTT
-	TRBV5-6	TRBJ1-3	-	CASSVQVLSGNTIYF	TGTGCCAGCAGCGTACAGGTTCTTTCTGGAAACACCATATATTTT
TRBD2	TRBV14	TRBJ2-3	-	CASSQGRLAYTQYF	TGTGCCAGCAGCCAAGGGAGACTAGCGTATACGCAGTATTTT
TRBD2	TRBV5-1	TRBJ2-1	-	CASSEGLAGGIEQFF	TGCGCCAGCAGCGAAGGACTAGCGGGGGGGATTGAGCAGTTCTTC
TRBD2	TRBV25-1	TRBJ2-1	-	CASSGLAGGYEQFF	TGTGCCAGCAGTGGACTAGCGGGGGGTTATGAGCAGTTCTTC
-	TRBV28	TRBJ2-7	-	CASSPRVVDEQYF	TGTGCCAGCAGTCCGAGGGTTGTGGACGAGCAGTACTTC
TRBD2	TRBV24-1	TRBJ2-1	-	CATSGTSGVQQFF	TGTGCCACCAGTGGGACTAGCGGGGTACAGCAGTTCTTC
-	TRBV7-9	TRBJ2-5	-	CASSPKRPLGQETQYF	TGTGCCAGCAGCCCCAAACGTCCGTTGGGCCAAGAGACCCAGTACTTC
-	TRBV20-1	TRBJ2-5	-	CSASGWVGNPEWLETQYF	TGCAGTGCTAGCGGGTGGGTTGGAAACCCGGAATGGTTGGAGACCCAGTACTTC